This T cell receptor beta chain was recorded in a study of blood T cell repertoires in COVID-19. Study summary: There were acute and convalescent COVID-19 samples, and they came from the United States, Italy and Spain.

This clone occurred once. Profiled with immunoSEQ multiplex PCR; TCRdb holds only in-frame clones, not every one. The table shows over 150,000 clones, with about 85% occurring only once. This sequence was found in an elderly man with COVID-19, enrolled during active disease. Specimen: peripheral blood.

The CDR3 nucleotides are TGTGCCAGCAGCAACCGGGTCTCAAGCAGCTATGGCTACACCTTC. As protein: CASSNRVSSSYGYTF. The chain has TRBV6-6 and TRBJ1-2; D uncertain. The V end was cut by 6 bases, the J end by 4 bases, with 18 bases between. The CDR3 is 15 amino acids. CDR1 is MNHNY and CDR2 is SVGAGI in the germline V gene (reference sequence).